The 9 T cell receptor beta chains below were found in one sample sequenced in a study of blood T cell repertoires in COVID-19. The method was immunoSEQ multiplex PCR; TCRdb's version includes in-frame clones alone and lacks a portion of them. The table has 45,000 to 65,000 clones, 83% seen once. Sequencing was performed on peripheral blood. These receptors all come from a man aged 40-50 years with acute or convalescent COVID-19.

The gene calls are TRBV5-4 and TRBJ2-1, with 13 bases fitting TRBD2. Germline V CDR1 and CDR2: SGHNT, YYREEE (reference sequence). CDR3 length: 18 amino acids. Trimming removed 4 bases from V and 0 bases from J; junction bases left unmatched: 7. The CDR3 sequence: CASSRTSGGAGSYNEQFF. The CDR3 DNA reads TGTGCCAGCAGCAGAACTAGCGGGGGGGCCGGCTCCTACAATGAGCAGTTCTTC.

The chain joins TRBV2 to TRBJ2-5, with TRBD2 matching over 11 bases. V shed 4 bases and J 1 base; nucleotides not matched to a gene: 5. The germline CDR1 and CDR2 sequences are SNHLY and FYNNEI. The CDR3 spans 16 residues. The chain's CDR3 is CASSALAGGSQETQYF. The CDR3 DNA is TGTGCCAGCAGTGCCCTAGCGGGAGGAAGCCAAGAGACCCAGTACTTC.

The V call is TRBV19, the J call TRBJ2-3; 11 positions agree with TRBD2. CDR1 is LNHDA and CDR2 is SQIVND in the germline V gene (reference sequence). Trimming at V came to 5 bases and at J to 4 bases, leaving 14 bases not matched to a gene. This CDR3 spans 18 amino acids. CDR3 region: CASSLRSGRAGSADTQYF. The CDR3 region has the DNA TGTGCCAGTAGTCTCCGTAGCGGGAGGGCCGGCAGTGCAGATACGCAGTATTTT.

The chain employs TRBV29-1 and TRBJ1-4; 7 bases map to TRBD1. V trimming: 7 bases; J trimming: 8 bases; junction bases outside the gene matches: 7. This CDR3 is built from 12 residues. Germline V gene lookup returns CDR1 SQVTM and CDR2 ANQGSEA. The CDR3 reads CSGRTGGEKLFF. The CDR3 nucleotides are TGCAGCGGGAGGACAGGAGGCGAAAAACTGTTTTTT.

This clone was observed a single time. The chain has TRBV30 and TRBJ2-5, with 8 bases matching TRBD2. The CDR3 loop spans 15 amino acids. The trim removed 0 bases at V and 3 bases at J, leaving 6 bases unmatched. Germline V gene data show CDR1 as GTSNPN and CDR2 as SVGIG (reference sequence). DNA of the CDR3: TGTGCCTGGAGTGTAAAGCGGGAGCGGAAAGAGACCCAGTACTTC. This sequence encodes CAWSVKRERKETQYF.

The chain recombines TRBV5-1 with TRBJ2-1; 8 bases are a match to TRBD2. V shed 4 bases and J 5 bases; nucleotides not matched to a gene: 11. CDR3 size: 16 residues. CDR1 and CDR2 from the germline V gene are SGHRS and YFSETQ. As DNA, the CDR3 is TGCGCCAGCAGCCGAACCCTAGCGGGCGGCCACAATGAGCAGTTCTTC. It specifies CASSRTLAGGHNEQFF.

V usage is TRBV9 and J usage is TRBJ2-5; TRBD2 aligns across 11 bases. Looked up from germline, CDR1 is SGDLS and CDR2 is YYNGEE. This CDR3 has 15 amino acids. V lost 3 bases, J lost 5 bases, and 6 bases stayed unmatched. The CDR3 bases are TGTGCCAGCAGCGGTACTAGCGGGAGAGGGGAGACCCAGTACTTC. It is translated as CASSGTSGRGETQYF.

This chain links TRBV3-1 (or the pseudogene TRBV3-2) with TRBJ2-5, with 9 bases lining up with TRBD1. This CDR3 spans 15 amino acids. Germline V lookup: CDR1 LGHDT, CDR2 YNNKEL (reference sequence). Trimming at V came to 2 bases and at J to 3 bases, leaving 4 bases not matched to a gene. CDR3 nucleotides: TGTGCCAGCAGCCAAAGGGGACAGGGTAAAGAGACCCAGTACTTC. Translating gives CASSQRGQGKETQYF.

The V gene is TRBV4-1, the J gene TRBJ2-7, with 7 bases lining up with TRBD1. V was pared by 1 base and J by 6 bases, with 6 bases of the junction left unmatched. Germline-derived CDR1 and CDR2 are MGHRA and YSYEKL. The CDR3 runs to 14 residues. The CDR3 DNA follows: TGCGCCAGCAGCCAAGTAGGGGGCAGGCTCGAGCAGTACTTC. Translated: CASSQVGGRLEQYF.